The entry that follows covers one T cell receptor (beta chain) sequence. This entry belongs to a study of T cell changes during pregnancy in multiple sclerosis. The CDR3 is 13 amino acids. Germline V CDR1 and CDR2: SGHRS, YFSETQ. Trimming left V 3 bases short and J 3 bases short, with 9 bases between. Measured with immunoSEQ multiplex PCR; TCRdb has only the in-frame clones, and not every one. This sample has some 100,000 clones, with just over 90% found just once. This receptor was taken from a female donor with multiple sclerosis, enrolled in a pregnancy study. The material was peripheral blood, obtained in the second trimester of pregnancy. V gene TRBV5-1 combines with J gene TRBJ2-5; tentative D call: TRBD2 (5 bases). The CDR3 loop reads CASSSSGEETQYF. The CDR3 DNA sequence: TGCGCCAGCAGCTCATCCGGGGAAGAGACCCAGTACTTC.